This T cell receptor beta chain was recovered during a study of shared clonotypes between healthy human individuals. Study at large: Three plates each covered CD4 naive and memory; CD8 naive two, CD8 memory one. Regarding the study as a whole: Inspection by rarefaction showed sorted-subset sequencing to be incomplete despite large depth. Genetic and exposure-history diversity was limited by the small donor number.

Per germline, CDR1 LGHNA and CDR2 YNFKEQ. CDR3 size: 18 residues. V shed 0 bases and J 2 bases; nucleotides not matched to a gene: 11. Measured with immunoSEQ multiplex PCR; TCRdb has only the in-frame clones, and not every one. The data hold some 2,100,000 clones, with 95% observed a single time. Of note for this clone: Its antigen is still unknown.

The sequence derives from a man aged 18 to 29 in good health. The specimen sequenced was naive CD4+ T cells sorted from blood. This sample's subset: CD45RA+ positively selected. The chain links TRBV4-2 to TRBJ2-3; 7 bases map to TRBD2. This CDR3 is CASSQELSWGGTTDTQYF. The DNA of the CDR3 is TGTGCCAGCAGCCAAGAGTTGAGTTGGGGGGGGACCACAGATACGCAGTATTTT.